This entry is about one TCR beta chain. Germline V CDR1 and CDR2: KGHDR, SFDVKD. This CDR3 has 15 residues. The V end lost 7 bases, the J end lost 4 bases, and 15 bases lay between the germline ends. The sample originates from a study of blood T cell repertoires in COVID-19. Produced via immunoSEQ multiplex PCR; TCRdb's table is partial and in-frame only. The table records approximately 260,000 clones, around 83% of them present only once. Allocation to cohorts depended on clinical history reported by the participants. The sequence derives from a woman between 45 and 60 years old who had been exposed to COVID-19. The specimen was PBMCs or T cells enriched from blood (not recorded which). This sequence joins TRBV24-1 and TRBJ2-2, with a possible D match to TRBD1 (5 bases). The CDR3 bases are TGTGCCACCAGCGATGTGTTTGGGGCCACCGGGGAGCTGTTTTTT. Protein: CATSDVFGATGELFF.